This T cell receptor (beta chain) originates from a study of T cell changes during pregnancy in multiple sclerosis. Measured with immunoSEQ multiplex PCR; TCRdb has only the in-frame clones, and not every one. The sample contains approximately 85,000 clones, approximately 94% of which appear only once. The ends lost 4 bases at V and 6 bases at J; junction bases unmatched: 6. The germline V gene has CDR1 SGHRS and CDR2 YFSETQ. CDR3 length: 15 residues. The gene calls are TRBV5-1 and TRBJ1-6; 8 bases agree with TRBD1. This sample comprised peripheral blood, obtained in the third trimester of pregnancy. The sequence derives from a female donor with multiple sclerosis, enrolled in a pregnancy study. This CDR3 reads CASSPGGYVNSPLHF. For the CDR3, the DNA is TGCGCCAGCAGCCCAGGGGGCTACGTTAATTCACCCCTCCACTTT.